This T cell receptor (beta chain) was documented in a study of T cell responses to AZD1222 COVID-19 vaccine. General study results and limits: The study identified only a handful of AZD1222 recipients as seropositive at baseline.

The method was immunoSEQ multiplex PCR; TCRdb's version includes in-frame clones alone and lacks a portion of them. Of 150,000 to 160,000 clones listed, around 85% were seen once; the top ten hold 5.5% to 6%. The CDR3 totals 15 residues. Germline CDR1 is LGHDT and CDR2 is YNNKEL (reference sequence). The V and J ends lost 1 base and 5 bases, in that order; junction bases with no gene match: 3. Comments on this clone: The antigen is undetermined. Other DNA sequences from this sample encode an identical CDR3 as well.

The V gene is TRBV3-1 (or the pseudogene TRBV3-2), the J gene TRBJ1-5, with TRBD1 identical over 9 bases. The receptor's source is an adult in good health. The sequencing used peripheral blood, collected on day 0 of MenACWY control vaccination. DNA for the CDR3: TGTGCCAGCAGCCAAGGAGGGACAGGGTATCAGCCCCAGCATTTT. Encoded protein: CASSQGGTGYQPQHF.